The 13 T cell receptor beta chains given below trace back to one sample, sequenced in a study of T cells in Graves' hyperthyroidism and ophthalmopathy. RNA transcripts were the template for amplifying TCR beta CDR3 regions. First-round RT-PCR targeting the TCR CDR3 was performed with the HTBI primer set. TCRdb reanalysed the multiplex PCR reads using MiXCR and keeps one entry per CDR3 protein. This table holds over 350,000 distinct CDR3 sequences, roughly 18% found once. Material: blood. The receptors stem from a man younger than 35 with Graves' ophthalmopathy.

This clonotype was seen more than once but under ten times. The chain recombines TRBV15 with TRBJ1-5; D uncertain. V was clipped by 5 bases and J by 5 bases, with 10 bases between them. Germline CDR1 LNHNV, CDR2 YYDKDF (reference sequence). The CDR3 covers 13 residues. DNA for the CDR3: TGTGCCACCAGCCTTAAGGTTGATCAGCCCCAGCATTTT. Protein: CATSLKVDQPQHF.

This chain joins TRBV12-3 or TRBV12-4 and TRBJ1-2; 8 bases line up with TRBD1. CDR3 length: 15 amino acids. V dropped 5 bases and J dropped 7; count of bases not matched to a gene: 12. This CDR3 reads CASSPPTGAAGGYTF. As DNA, the CDR3 is TGTGCCAGCAGTCCCCCGACAGGGGCGGCGGGTGGCTACACCTTC.

Comments on this clonotype: Sequence at one end of the junction differs from germline and may be a read error. The rearrangement uses TRBV11-2 and TRBJ2-5, with D uncertain. Germline CDR1 is SGHAT and CDR2 is FQNNGV. The CDR3 is made up of 15 amino acids. The CDR3 region is CASSQSSAPQETQYF. For the CDR3, the DNA is TGCGCCAGCAGCCAGTCGTCCGCCCCTCAAGAGACCCAGTACTTC.

This clonotype was counted at least ten times. This chain uses TRBV7-2 with TRBJ1-2; 7 bases agree with TRBD1. The germline CDR1 and CDR2 sequences are SGHTA and FQGNSA. The V gene end was trimmed by 4 bases and the J gene end by 5 bases; junction bases not matched to a gene: 13. The CDR3 totals 16 residues. CDR3 nucleotides: TGTGCCAGCAGCTCCTATCCCGGCGCAGGGGGTTATGGCTACACCTTC. Translation gives CASSSYPGAGGYGYTF.

The table lists this clonotype with a few counts. The rearrangement uses TRBV5-5 and TRBJ1-2; maybe TRBD1 (6 bases). The CDR3 has 11 residues. Germline V gene data show CDR1 as SGHKS and CDR2 as YYEKEE (reference sequence). The ends were cut back, 3 bases at V and 14 bases at J, with 14 bases in the middle. Here the CDR3 reads CASSSQGNVTF. The DNA of the CDR3 is TGTGCCAGCAGCTCACAGGGAAATGTAACCTTC.

The rearrangement links TRBV20-1 to TRBJ2-3; D gene ambiguous. V was trimmed by 2 bases and J by 3 bases, leaving 9 bases between them. The CDR3 totals 13 residues. CDR1 is DFQATT, CDR2 SNEGSKA, per germline (reference sequence). The CDR3 bases are TGCAGTGCTAGAAGGCTAGATACAGATACGCAGTATTTT. Its protein is CSARRLDTDTQYF.

There are a few counts of this clonotype. The rearrangement uses TRBV5-5 and TRBJ2-2; the match to TRBD1 covers 9 bases. The CDR3 is made up of 16 amino acids. The trim removed 4 bases at V and 4 bases at J, leaving 8 bases unmatched. Germline assignment: CDR1 SGHKS and CDR2 YYEKEE (reference sequence). This CDR3 is CASSPNEDRGTGELFF. CDR3 DNA sequence: TGTGCCAGCAGCCCCAATGAGGACAGGGGCACCGGGGAGCTGTTTTTT.

This clonotype was observed a handful of times. The chain recombines TRBV20-1 with TRBJ2-5; D is possibly TRBD1 (6 bases). Trimming removed 0 bases at V and 3 bases at J, with 11 bases between. The length of the CDR3 is 14 residues. Germline V lookup: CDR1 DFQATT, CDR2 SNEGSKA (reference sequence). The CDR3 region is CSARDPRGKETQYF. In DNA form, the CDR3 reads TGCAGTGCTAGAGATCCCAGGGGAAAAGAGACCCAGTACTTC.

There are a few counts of this clonotype. In DNA form, the CDR3 reads TGTGCCGGCGGGACTGGATCCTACGAGCAGTACTTC. It yields the protein CAGGTGSYEQYF. The rearrangement joins TRBV11-2 to TRBJ2-7; possible D gene TRBD2, 6 bases. V shed 11 bases and J shed 1 base, with 12 bases lying between them. Germline V gene sequence: CDR1 SGHAT, CDR2 FQNNGV. The CDR3 is made up of 12 amino acids.

This clonotype was counted many times. The gene calls are TRBV12-3 or TRBV12-4 and TRBJ1-2; no reliable D call. V lost 3 bases, J lost 8 bases, and 10 bases lay in between. The CDR3 contains 12 residues. CDR3 protein: CASSFGVPGYTF. CDR3 coding DNA: TGTGCCAGCAGTTTCGGGGTGCCCGGCTACACCTTC.

This chain joins TRBV7-6 and TRBJ1-4; 12 positions agree with TRBD1. V gave up 5 bases and J gave up 7 bases; unmatched junction bases: 14. The germline CDR1 and CDR2 sequences are SGHVS and FNYEAQ. This CDR3 comprises 18 residues. CDR3 DNA sequence: TGTGCCAGCAGCCCGCGTCCCGGGACAGGGGGCATCGGTGAAAAACTGTTTTTT. Translating gives CASSPRPGTGGIGEKLFF.

In its sample, this clonotype was seen many times. This chain uses TRBV28 with TRBJ2-5; no clear D gene. CDR3 length: 12 residues. The germline V gene has CDR1 MDHEN and CDR2 SYDVKM. V lost 5 bases, J lost 1 base, and 5 bases lay in between. The CDR3: CASSIFQETQYF. CDR3 DNA: TGTGCCAGCAGTATCTTCCAAGAGACCCAGTACTTC.

Ten or more counts support this clonotype. V is TRBV5-1 and J is TRBJ1-4; no firm D call. Germline CDR1 SGHRS, CDR2 YFSETQ. The V end lost 2 bases, the J end lost 3 bases, and 11 bases lay between the germline ends. This CDR3 has 15 amino acids. CDR3 coding DNA: TGCGCCAGCAGCTTCGGCACCCCGGCTAATGAAAAACTGTTTTTT. Protein sequence: CASSFGTPANEKLFF.